This T cell receptor (beta chain) came from a study of T cell responses to AZD1222 COVID-19 vaccine (TCRdb year 2021). The study in broad terms: TCR sequencing was performed for some 250 trial participants, of whom about 200 were given two doses of AZD1222 and 26 were given two doses of MenACWY control vaccine. Trial participants were enrolled by age into 18-55, 56-69 and 70-plus year subgroups, with roughly 160, 29 and 62 TCR-sequenced participants respectively.

Remarks on this clone: Its antigen specificity is not known. Base qualities are not at hand, and no much larger clone is one base apart.

As encoded in the germline V gene, CDR1 is SQVTM while CDR2 is ANQGSEA. The CDR3 covers 14 residues, taking in both the cysteine and the phenylalanine. CDR3 DNA is the only sequence kept; it has 42 bases, read in frame from the first base. Germline trimming: 3 bases from V, 10 bases from J; junction bases outside gene matches: 11. Results the study describes overall, beyond this receptor: The whole spike protein was spanned by vaccine-associated CD4 TCRs, and dominant responses were seen in regions 160-218 and 743-854. Only a handful of AZD1222 recipients were SARS-CoV-2 seropositive at baseline, limiting conclusions about previously exposed vaccinees. Reportedly, almost half of the unique spike-specific TCRs recognized epitopes lying outside the regions that are mutated in the B.1.351 and B.1.1.7 variants. In the small 56-69-year group, the increase in depth fell short of significance, most likely because of low power. A significant rise in spike-specific TCR breadth and depth was observed after two AZD1222 doses relative to day 0 and relative to MenACWY recipients. Because no day 14 peak-response samples were available, repertoires were characterized only after the peak T cell response. Participants were mostly white British and included more females than males, and it was suggested by the authors that clonal diversity may have been underestimated.

The sample's time point label, in plain terms: about 28 days (+/-7) after the second vaccine dose. AZD1222 recipients given second doses at about 4 weeks or at about 12 weeks were pooled, since spike-specific TCR depth and breadth were not found to differ between the two schedules. Samples from vaccinated people were obtained from the UK trials COV001 and COV002, which included a single-blind randomized controlled phase 2/3 trial of AZD1222 (ChAdOx1 nCoV-19) in healthy adults. For TCRbeta chain sequencing, PBMC samples were collected from trial participants at day 0 and at day 28 after the second dose. The CDR3 regions of human TCRbeta chains were analyzed by immunosequencing. In the paper's pipeline: TCRs in the repertoires were compared against a reference library of SARS-CoV-2-specific TCRs that had been generated with the MIRA antigen-specificity platform. Breadth was defined as the fraction of unique TCRs that were SARS-CoV-2-associated. Depth was defined as the fraction of total T cells that were SARS-CoV-2-associated. Each spike-specific TCR was assigned to its reactive spike region and to a CD4 or CD8 class using the MIRA data. Log10-transformed breadth and depth values were compared by one-way ANOVA with Sidak's multiple comparisons tests. Imported from immuneACCESS, the table was reduced by TCRdb to in-frame sequences with V and J called. These copies leave out some clones; in studies compared against another copy, an unresolved V gene accounts for under half, and the cause of the remainder is not known. D and trimming come from the DNA, and the V and J calls and clone size come from that table. The sample table lists tens of thousands of clones, approximately 90% of them with a count of one. The ten largest clones take up about 29% of the sample.

Here the sequenced sample was peripheral blood, taken 28 days after the second AZD1222 dose. The chain employs TRBV29-1 and TRBJ2-1, with 8 bases in between that match TRBD1. This clonotype originated in an adult who received the AZD1222 COVID-19 vaccine. In nucleotides, the sequence is TGCAGCGTTGAGACCCTGGACAGGGTTGGGGAGCAGTTCTTC. This yields the protein CSVETLDRVGEQFF.